This TCR beta chain was recorded in a study of a mutant IDH1 vaccine in newly diagnosed glioma. Study context: Antecedent treatment encompassed radiotherapy, temozolomide, or their combination; the majority received both.

Study-wide findings and caveats: Pseudoprogression showed no apparent link to changes in top peripheral T cell clonotypes.

Indicated time point: week 11, during vaccination. Alongside topical imiquimod, each dose of vaccine comprised 300 ug of mutant IDH1 20-mer peptide. Each tumor in the donors was a new WHO grade 3 or 4 astrocytoma, IDH1-mutant and ATRX-lost. Germline CDR1 SGHDN, CDR2 FVKESK. V lost 1 base and J 2 bases, leaving 11 bases between the germline ends. This CDR3 has 15 residues. Measured with immunoSEQ multiplex PCR; TCRdb has only the in-frame clones, and not every one. The table lists around 66,000 clones, 80% of them singletons, with 4.5% to 7.5% in the top ten. On this clone: As yet, its antigen is unknown.

The J gene is TRBJ1-1, the V gene TRBV14, with no clear D. The material sequenced was PBMCs, taken from a glioma patient whose treatment included an IDH1 peptide vaccine. This receptor was identified in a man over 45 with glioma. DNA for the CDR3: TGTGCCAGCAGCCAAGTACGATCCCCAAACACTGAAGCTTTCTTT. It yields the protein CASSQVRSPNTEAFF.